This paragraph reports one T cell receptor (beta chain). Its matching antigen is unknown. Next came a second PCR, run for about 7 to 12 cycles, which used a sample-barcoded 5' primer along with a J-beta primer mix. Each single sample gave us at least 2.5 million CDR3-containing paired-end reads. In TCRdb, the 5' RACE reads were re-called with MiXCR into one record per CDR3 protein. The table lists 1.5 million or so distinct CDR3 sequences, roughly 45% of them singletons. This sample is part of a study of blood T cells in healthy people across ages. Study-wide results and limits: No conclusive comparison of naive versus antigen-experienced cells was possible with unsorted PBMCs.

Peripheral blood samples of around 9.8 milliliters were drawn from each donor. This receptor was obtained from a woman younger than 30 in good health. Sequences were obtained from blood.

The CDR3 DNA reads as TGCAGCGTTGACGGACGGGACAGGGGGATCACCGGGGAGCTGTTTTTT. Its protein is CSVDGRDRGITGELFF. The gene calls are TRBV29-1 and TRBJ2-2; 11 bases match TRBD1. V lost 3 bases and J lost 4; bases outside the gene matches: 7. The CDR3 is made up of 16 amino acids. Germline V CDR1 and CDR2: SQVTM, ANQGSEA.